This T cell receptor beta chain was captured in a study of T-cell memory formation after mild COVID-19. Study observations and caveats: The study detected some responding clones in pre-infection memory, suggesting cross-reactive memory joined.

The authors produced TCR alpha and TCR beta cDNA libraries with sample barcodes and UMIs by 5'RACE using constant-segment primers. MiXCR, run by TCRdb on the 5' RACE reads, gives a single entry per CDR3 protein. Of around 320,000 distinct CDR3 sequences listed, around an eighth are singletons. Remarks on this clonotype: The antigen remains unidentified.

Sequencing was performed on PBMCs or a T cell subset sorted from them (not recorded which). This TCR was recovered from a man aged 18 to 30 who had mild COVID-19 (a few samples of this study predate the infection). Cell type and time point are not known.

For the CDR3, the DNA is TGCGCCAGCAGCCGAGAACAGGGAAACACCGGGGAGCTGTTTTTT. Protein: CASSREQGNTGELFF. The chain uses TRBV4-3 and TRBJ2-2; TRBD1 might be the D (6 bases). V lost 4 bases to trimming and J lost 2 bases, with 11 bases between them. This CDR3 has 15 residues. Germline loops: CDR1 LGHNA, CDR2 YSLEER.